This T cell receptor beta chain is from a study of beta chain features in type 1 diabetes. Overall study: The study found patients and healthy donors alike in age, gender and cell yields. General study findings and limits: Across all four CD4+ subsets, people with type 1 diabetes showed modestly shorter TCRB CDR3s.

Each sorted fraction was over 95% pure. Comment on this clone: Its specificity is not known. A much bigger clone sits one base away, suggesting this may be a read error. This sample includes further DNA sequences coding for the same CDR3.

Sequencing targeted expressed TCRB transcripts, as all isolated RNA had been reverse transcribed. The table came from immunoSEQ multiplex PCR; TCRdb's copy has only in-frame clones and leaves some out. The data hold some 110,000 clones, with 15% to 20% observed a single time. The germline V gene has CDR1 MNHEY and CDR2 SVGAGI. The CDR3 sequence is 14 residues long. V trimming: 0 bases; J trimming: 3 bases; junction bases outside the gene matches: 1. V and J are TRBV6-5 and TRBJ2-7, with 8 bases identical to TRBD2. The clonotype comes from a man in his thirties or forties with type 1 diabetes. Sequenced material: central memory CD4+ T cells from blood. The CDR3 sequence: CASSYSGGVYEQYF. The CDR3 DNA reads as TGTGCCAGCAGTTACTCCGGGGGGGTCTACGAGCAGTACTTC.